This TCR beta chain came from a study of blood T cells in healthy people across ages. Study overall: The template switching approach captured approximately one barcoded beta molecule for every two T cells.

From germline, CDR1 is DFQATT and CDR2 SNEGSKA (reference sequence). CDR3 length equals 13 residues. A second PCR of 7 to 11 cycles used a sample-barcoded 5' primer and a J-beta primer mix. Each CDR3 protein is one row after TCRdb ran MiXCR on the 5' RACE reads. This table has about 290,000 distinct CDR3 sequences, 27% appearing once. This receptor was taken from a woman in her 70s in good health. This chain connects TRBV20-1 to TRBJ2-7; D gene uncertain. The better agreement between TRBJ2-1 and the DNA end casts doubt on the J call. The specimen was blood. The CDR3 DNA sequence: TGCAGTGCTCCAAGGACGTACCAGGATGAGCAGTTCTTC. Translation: CSAPRTYQDEQFF.